This T cell receptor beta chain was obtained from a study of vaccination and CD4 T cells after COVID-19. This clonotype was counted only a few times. Its cognate antigen is unknown. After removal of 1 base from V and 2 bases from J, the junction contained 5 bases not matched to a gene. CDR1 is SGHVS, CDR2 FNYEAQ, per germline. This CDR3 contains 16 residues. Researchers used the Oncomine TCR Beta short-read assay to sequence DNA from cultured CD4+ T cells. A single record per CDR3 protein comes from TCRdb applying MiXCR to the PCR reads. The sample shows some 23,000 distinct CDR3 sequences, 43% of them seen only once. Time point specified: late sampling 161 to 241 days after vaccination in three convalescent patients. Treatment indicated: roughly nine-day PBMC culture with coronavirus spike peptide pools or control peptides (ViraFEST assay).

This sequence was found in a human donor who had recovered from COVID-19. The chain has TRBV7-6 and TRBJ2-3; 8 nucleotides match TRBD2. This material consisted of CD4+ T cells from blood, cultured in vitro, taken about 7 months after SARS-CoV-2 vaccination. The CDR3: CASSLGTSGPTDTQYF. The CDR3 DNA is TGTGCCAGCAGCTTAGGTACTAGCGGACCCACAGATACGCAGTATTTT.